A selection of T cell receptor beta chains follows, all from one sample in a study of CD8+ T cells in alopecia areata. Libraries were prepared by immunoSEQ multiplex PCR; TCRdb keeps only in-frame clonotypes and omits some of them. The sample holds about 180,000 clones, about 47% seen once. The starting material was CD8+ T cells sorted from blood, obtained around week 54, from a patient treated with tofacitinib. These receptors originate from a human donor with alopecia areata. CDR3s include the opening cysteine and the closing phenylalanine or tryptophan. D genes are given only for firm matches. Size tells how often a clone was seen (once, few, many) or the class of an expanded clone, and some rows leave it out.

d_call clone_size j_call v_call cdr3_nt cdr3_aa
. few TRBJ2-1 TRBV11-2 TGTGCCAGCAGTTCGACAGCCTCCTACAATGAGCAGTTCTTC CASSSTASYNEQFF
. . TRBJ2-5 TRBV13 TGTGCCAGCAGCTCCGCTGAGACCCAGTACTTC CASSSAETQYF
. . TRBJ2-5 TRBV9 TGTGCCAGCAGCCCACATTCGTCGGAGACCCAGTACTTC CASSPHSSETQYF
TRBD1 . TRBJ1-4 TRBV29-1 TGCAGCGTTGAAGATCAAGGGACAGGGACGGAAAAACTGTTTTTT CSVEDQGTGTEKLFF
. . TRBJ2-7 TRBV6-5 TGTGCCAGCAGCCAACTCCTAGCGACTACGGTCGAGCAGTACTTC CASSQLLATTVEQYF
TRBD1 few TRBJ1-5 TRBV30 TGTGCTTACTCGGGACAGGGCGGCAATCAGCCCCAGCATTTT CAYSGQGGNQPQHF
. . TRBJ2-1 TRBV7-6 TGTGCCAGCAGCCGTTCGGGCCGCTACAATGAGCAGTTCTTC CASSRSGRYNEQFF
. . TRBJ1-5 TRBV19 TGTGCCAGTAGTCCGGAAGGGGCAGGCAATCAGCCCCAGCATTTT CASSPEGAGNQPQHF
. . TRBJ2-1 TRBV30 TGTGCCTGGAGTGAGGGAATTCTTTACAATGAGCAGTTCTTC CAWSEGILYNEQFF
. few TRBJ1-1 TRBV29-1 TGCAGCGTCGGACGGTTGAACACTGAAGCTTTCTTT CSVGRLNTEAFF
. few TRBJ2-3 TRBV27 TGTGCCAGCAGTTACGGAGGGGAGTCGGATACGCAGTATTTT CASSYGGESDTQYF
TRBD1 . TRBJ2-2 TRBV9 TGTGCCAGCAGCATCAGCCGGGACAGGATCAACACCGGGGAGCTGTTTTTT CASSISRDRINTGELFF
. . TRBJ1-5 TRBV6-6 TGTGCCAGCAGTCACCACGGTAGCAATCAGCCCCAGCATTTT CASSHHGSNQPQHF
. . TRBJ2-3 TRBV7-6 TGTGCCAGCAGCTTAGCGTGGACAGATACGCAGTATTTT CASSLAWTDTQYF
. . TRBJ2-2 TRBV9 TGTGCCAGCAGCCTACCCGTCACCGGGGAGCTGTTTTTT CASSLPVTGELFF
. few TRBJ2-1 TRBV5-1 TGCGCCAGCAGCTTGGGGGGGAATGAGCAGTTCTTC CASSLGGNEQFF
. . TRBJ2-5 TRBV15 TGTGCCACCAGCAGAGTCGCAGAGACCCAGTACTTC CATSRVAETQYF
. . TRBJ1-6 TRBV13 TGTGCCAGCAGCCCCACGGGGGAGTGGGATTCACCCCTCCACTTT CASSPTGEWDSPLHF
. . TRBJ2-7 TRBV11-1 TGTGCCAGCAGCTTAGACGGGGACTACGAGCAGTACTTC CASSLDGDYEQYF
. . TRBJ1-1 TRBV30 TGTGCCGGACGGCACGGGGCCACTGAAGCTTTCTTT CAGRHGATEAFF
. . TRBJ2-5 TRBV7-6 TGTGCCGGCAGCTTAGGCTCTGAGGGCCCACTAGAGACCCAGTACTTC CAGSLGSEGPLETQYF
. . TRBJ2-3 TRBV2 TGTGCCAGCTACAGGGACGCAGATACGCAGTATTTT CASYRDADTQYF
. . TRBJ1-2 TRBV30 TGTGCCTGGAGCCCGACAGACTATGGCTACACCTTC CAWSPTDYGYTF
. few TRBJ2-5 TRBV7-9 TGTGCCAGCAGCCCTAAGGACTATTCCCAGACCCAGTACTTC CASSPKDYSQTQYF
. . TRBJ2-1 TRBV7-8 TGTGCCAGCAGAGGTACGACAGGCGGCCTCGGGGAGCAGTTCTTC CASRGTTGGLGEQFF
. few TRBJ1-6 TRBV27 TGTGCCAGCCGATCTTTGACAGTACATTCACCCCTCCACTTT CASRSLTVHSPLHF
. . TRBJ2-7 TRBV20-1 TGCAGTGCTACCCCCGAGTACGAGCAGTACTTC CSATPEYEQYF
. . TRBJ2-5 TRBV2 TGTGCCAGCACCGGACAGTGGCAAGAGACCCAGTACTTC CASTGQWQETQYF
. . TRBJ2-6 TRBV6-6 TGTGCCAGCAGGCCAGGGTCGGGGGCCAACGTCCTGACTTTC CASRPGSGANVLTF
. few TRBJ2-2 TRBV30 TGTGCCTGGAGCCGGGGGTCAGCCTACACCGGGGAGCTGTTTTTT CAWSRGSAYTGELFF
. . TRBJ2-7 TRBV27 TGTGCCAGCAGTTCACACGGGCAGAAGGGTCCGGAGCAGTACTTC CASSSHGQKGPEQYF
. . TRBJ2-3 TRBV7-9 TGTGCCAGCAGCTTAGACCCAGGGGCGAGAGATACGCAGTATTTT CASSLDPGARDTQYF
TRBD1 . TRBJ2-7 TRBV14 TGTGCCAGCAGCCACGGGACAGGGGCCGATGAGCAGTACTTC CASSHGTGADEQYF
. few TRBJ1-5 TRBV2 TGTGCCAGCAAGTCCGTCGGCAATCAGCCCCAGCATTTT CASKSVGNQPQHF
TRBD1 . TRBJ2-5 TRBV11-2 TGTGCCAGCAGGACCGGGACAGGGGCCCAAGAGACCCAGTACTTC CASRTGTGAQETQYF
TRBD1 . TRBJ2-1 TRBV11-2 TGTGCCAGCAGCCCAGGGTCGGGGACAGCCCATGAGCAGTTCTTC CASSPGSGTAHEQFF
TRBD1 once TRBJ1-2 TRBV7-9 TGTGCCAGCAGCTTCCGGGACAGGGACTTAAACTATGGCTACACCTTC CASSFRDRDLNYGYTF
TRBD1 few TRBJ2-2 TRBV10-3 TGTGCCACCCAAGGGGGACAGAGCACCGGGGAGCTGTTTTTT CATQGGQSTGELFF
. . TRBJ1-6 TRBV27 TGTGCCAGCAGCCGAGGGGCTGGTTCACCCCTCCACTTT CASSRGAGSPLHF
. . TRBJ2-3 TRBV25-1 TGTGCCAGCGGAGACAGTCCGCATACGCAGTATTTT CASGDSPHTQYF
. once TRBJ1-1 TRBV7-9 TGTGCCAGCAGCCTACCCCGGGGCATTAACACTGAAGCTTTCTTT CASSLPRGINTEAFF
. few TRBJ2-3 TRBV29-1 TGCAGCGTGTTAGCGGCCACAGATACGCAGTATTTT CSVLAATDTQYF
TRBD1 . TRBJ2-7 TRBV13 TGTGCCAGCAGCATAACCGGGACAGCTAACGACGAGCAGTACTTC CASSITGTANDEQYF
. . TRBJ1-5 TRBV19 TGTGCCAGTAGTATAACGTCCAATCAGCCCCAGCATTTT CASSITSNQPQHF
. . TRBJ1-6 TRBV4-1 TGCGCCAGCAGCCAGGACACAGGGAATAATTCACCCCTCCACTTT CASSQDTGNNSPLHF
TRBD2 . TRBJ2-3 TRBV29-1 TGCAGCGTTGAAGAACCAATAGCGGGGGGAGGAGATACGCAGTATTTT CSVEEPIAGGGDTQYF
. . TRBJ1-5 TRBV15 TGTGCCACCAGCGGGACTAATCAGCCCCAGCATTTT CATSGTNQPQHF
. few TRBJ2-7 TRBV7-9 TGTGCCAGCAGCTCAGGTTTGGGTGTCCCCTACGAGCAGTACTTC CASSSGLGVPYEQYF
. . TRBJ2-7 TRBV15 TGTGCCACCAGCCTTCCCCGGGAGACTGGCTACGAGCAGTACTTC CATSLPRETGYEQYF
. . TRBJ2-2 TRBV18 TGTGCCAGCTCACCACCGGTATGGGACCGAGCCCCCGGGGAGCTGTTTTTT CASSPPVWDRAPGELFF